This TCR beta chain was identified in a study of blood T cell repertoires in COVID-19. About the study: The samples span acute and convalescent COVID-19 from the United States, Italy and Spain. The cDNA or gDNA used as material had been derived from T cells, B-cell-depleted T cells, or PBMCs.

V was clipped by 8 bases and J by 2 bases; unmatched bases: 5. The CDR3 loop spans 13 amino acids. The germline V gene encodes CDR1 ENHRY and CDR2 SYGVKD. Methods used by the authors: Amplification of reference gene primers provided the estimated nucleated cell counts. Using immunoSEQ multiplex PCR, the repertoire was profiled, and TCRdb retains in-frame clones only, with some absent. The V and J calls and the clone size are those of that table, but D and trimming were determined from the DNA. The profile shows 110,000 or so clones, around 85% of them singletons. Sample: peripheral blood. This chain joins TRBV10-3 and TRBJ1-1, with 7 nucleotides matching TRBD1. The origin of this receptor is a human donor in a cohort sampled during active COVID-19. The CDR3 is CAIAGQINTEAFF. In DNA form, the CDR3 reads TGTGCCATCGCGGGACAGATTAACACTGAAGCTTTCTTT.